The clone carrying this TCR beta chain appeared many times. Antigen specificity is unknown. V shed 2 bases and J shed 5 bases, with 13 bases lying between them. This CDR3 has 15 amino acids. TCRdb itself ran the reads through MiXCR, one entry per CDR3 protein. The sample carries over 100,000 distinct CDR3 sequences, about 28% recorded once. The data were taken from a study of T cell repertoires in cytomegalovirus infection. Points from the study as a whole: There were HLA-C-restricted CMV-specific TCR beta clonotypes dominating the ex vivo response.

The source was CD8+ T cells from cultured PBMCs, collected from culture after CMV antigen stimulation. The chain uses TRBV12-3 or TRBV12-4 and TRBJ1-5; D unresolved. The sequence derives from a human donor in good health (CMV status not recorded). Some clones in this sample may be carry-over from other donors' samples. The CDR3 sequence: CASSLWSAAHQPQHF. The CDR3, as DNA: TGTGCCAGCAGTTTATGGAGCGCAGCCCATCAGCCCCAGCATTTT.